This paragraph covers one TCR beta chain sequence. The antigen remains unidentified. The sample is drawn from a study of cytotoxic CD8 clonotypes in ibrutinib-treated CLL. Whole-study context: IGHV unmutated roughly 18; relapsed/refractory 11 to 12; treatment-naive approximately 15. Partial responses totalled roughly 24 and complete responses 2; after median around six years, around 14 remained remitted and approximately twelve progressed.

Sequenced by immunoSEQ multiplex PCR; TCRdb stores in-frame clones only, minus some. The data hold some 300,000 clones, with roughly 80% observed a single time. Overall study results and limits: Public clonotypes occurred uncommonly; on treatment, they contracted or remained stable.

CDR3 length: 14 amino acids. The ends lost 4 bases at V and 7 bases at J; junction bases unmatched: 7. The germline gives CDR1 SGHRS, CDR2 YFSETQ. The specimen comprised PBMCs, sampled before ibrutinib treatment. This TCR derives from a human donor with chronic lymphocytic leukemia. V is TRBV5-1 and J is TRBJ2-1; 8 bases are a match to TRBD2. This CDR3 is CASSLAGGMNEQFF. CDR3 in DNA: TGCGCCAGCAGCCTAGCGGGCGGGATGAATGAGCAGTTCTTC.